The T cell receptor (beta chain) under discussion was sequenced for a study of shared T cell receptors in the human thymus. Sequencing used immunoSEQ multiplex PCR; TCRdb keeps in-frame clones, though not all of them. The sample has 650,000 to 950,000 clones, 70% to 90% seen once. The ends lost 4 bases at V and 7 bases at J; junction bases unmatched: 16. Germline CDR1 MNHNS, CDR2 SASEGT. The CDR3 is 18 residues long. This clone was seen a single time. These data were also filed under a second study, of human thymus T cells. That work states: Thymic resections from corrective heart surgery supplied the tissue. A high degree of thymic repertoire overlap among unrelated individuals was reported in related research.

This TCR came from a girl in the first two years of life with a congenital heart defect. Material: thymocytes. The chain links TRBV6-1 to TRBJ1-2; 12 nucleotides align to TRBD1. CDR3 amino acids: CASSAGLTEWGQGAGYTF. CDR3 nucleotide sequence: TGTGCCAGCAGTGCCGGGCTCACGGAGTGGGGACAGGGGGCTGGCTACACCTTC.